This passage covers 15 T cell receptor beta chains from one sample sequenced in a study of cytomegalovirus exposure and HLA in healthy donors. PCR was performed using 60 Vbeta and 13 Jbeta primers. Assay used: immunoSEQ multiplex PCR; TCRdb lists only in-frame clones, some missing. This table holds fewer than 250,000 clones, roughly 77% found once. What was sequenced was PBMCs. The source of these receptors is a man younger than 45 in good health and CMV-seropositive.

This clone was found a few times. The J gene is TRBJ2-3, the V gene TRBV30; D is perhaps TRBD2 (6 bases). Trimming removed 3 bases from V and 1 base from J, with 23 bases in between. Germline CDR1 and CDR2: GTSNPN and SVGIG (reference sequence). The CDR3 contains 18 residues. The CDR3 reads CAWRGGTSFRGGTDTQYF. The CDR3 region has the DNA TGTGCCTGGAGGGGCGGGACTTCCTTTCGGGGAGGCACAGATACGCAGTATTTT. Full variable domain (rest looked up from reference TRBV30 and TRBJ2-3): SQTIHQWPATLVQPVGSPLSLECTVEGTSNPNLYWYRQAAGRGLQLLFYSVGIGQISSEVPQNLSASRPQDRQFILSSKKLLLSDSGFYLCAWRGGTSFRGGTDTQYFGPGTRLTVL.

The chain employs TRBV7-3 and TRBJ2-5; 9 bases are shared with TRBD2. Germline V gives CDR1 SGHTA, CDR2 FQGTGA. The CDR3 loop spans 20 amino acids. V shed 2 bases, J shed 2 bases, and the junction held 18 bases outside the gene matches. The CDR3 loop is CASSLPVAGDGGGGQETQYF. The CDR3 DNA sequence: TGTGCCAGCAGCTTACCCGTAGCGGGTGACGGCGGGGGGGGGCAAGAGACCCAGTACTTC.

This clone has just one count. Its ends do not fully match the called genes, so a read error is possible. The chain couples TRBV4-1 to TRBJ1-4, with 9 positions matching TRBD1. The CDR3 is 13 residues long. Germline loops: CDR1 MGHRA, CDR2 YSYEKL. The CDR3 region is CASSPGTGPKSVF. CDR3 nucleotide sequence: TGCGCCAGCAGTCCCGGGACAGGGCCTAAATCGGTTTTT.

This chain links TRBV14 with TRBJ1-4, with D hard to call. Trimming removed 1 base at V and 4 bases at J, with 10 bases between. The length of the CDR3 is 15 residues. CDR1 is SGHDN, CDR2 FVKESK, per germline. CDR3 protein: CASSQGNSYNEKLFF. The CDR3 DNA follows: TGTGCCAGCAGCCAAGGAAACAGCTATAATGAAAAACTGTTTTTT.

The V call is TRBV7-2, the J call TRBJ2-3, with 7 bases matching TRBD2. Germline lookup yields CDR1 SGHTA and CDR2 FQGNSA. Trimming cost V 5 bases and J 0 bases; bases outside gene matches: 5. The CDR3 loop spans 15 amino acids. CDR3 amino acids: CASSPSSGSTDTQYF. The CDR3 region has the DNA TGTGCCAGCAGCCCCTCTAGCGGTAGCACAGATACGCAGTATTTT.

The rearrangement links TRBV2 to TRBJ1-1; TRBD1 agrees at 8 bases. The CDR3 runs 14 residues. The V segment lost 6 bases and the J segment 5 bases; nucleotides outside the gene matches: 8. From germline, CDR1 is SNHLY and CDR2 FYNNEI. CDR3 nucleotide sequence: TGTGCCAGCAGCACACAGGGGGAAGGGACTGAAGCTTTCTTT. The encoded protein is CASSTQGEGTEAFF.

The chain has TRBV6-6 and TRBJ2-1, with 9 bases aligning to TRBD2. The CDR3 totals 16 residues. CDR1 and CDR2 (germline): MNHNY, SVGAGI (reference sequence). V lost 5 bases and J lost 1; bases outside the gene matches: 6. The CDR3 spells CASSPSSGISYNEQFF. The CDR3 nucleotides read TGTGCCAGCAGTCCCTCTAGCGGGATTTCCTACAATGAGCAGTTCTTC.

This chain joins TRBV5-5 and TRBJ2-7; 11 positions agree with TRBD2. The V and J ends lost 3 bases and 6 bases, in that order; junction bases with no gene match: 8. The germline CDR1 and CDR2 sequences are SGHKS and YYEKEE (reference sequence). The CDR3 runs 15 residues. The CDR3 nucleotides are TGTGCCAGCAGCTCTCTAGCGGGAGGCCCGGGCGAGCAGTACTTC. This gives the protein CASSSLAGGPGEQYF.

CDR3 DNA sequence: TGTGCCAGCAGCGTGTACCAGGGGAACTATGGCTACACCTTC. Residues: CASSVYQGNYGYTF. This rearrangement joins TRBV7-2 to TRBJ1-2; tentative D call: TRBD1 (6 bases). The length of the CDR3 is 14 residues. The V gene lost 5 bases and the J gene lost 2 bases, with 12 bases spanning the gap. Germline V CDR1 and CDR2: SGHTA, FQGNSA.

This rearrangement joins TRBV14 to TRBJ2-4, with a possible D match to TRBD1 (6 bases). The CDR3 totals 12 residues. Per germline, CDR1 SGHDN and CDR2 FVKESK. Between the trimmed V and J ends, which lost 2 bases and 9 bases, there was a span of 8 bases. DNA of the CDR3: TGTGCCAGCAGCCAAACAGGGACCATTCAGTACTTC. It is translated as CASSQTGTIQYF.

The CDR3: CASSYLSGMSTEAFF. CDR3 in DNA: TGTGCCAGCAGTTACTTGTCAGGGATGAGCACTGAAGCTTTCTTT. This sequence joins TRBV6-6 and TRBJ1-1; possibly TRBD1 for D (5 bases). This CDR3 contains 15 residues. The germline gives CDR1 MNHNY, CDR2 SVGAGI (reference sequence). V lost 1 base, J lost 4 bases, and 13 bases lay in between.

The J gene is TRBJ2-2, the V gene TRBV7-3, with TRBD2 as a possible D gene (7 bases). This CDR3 has 17 amino acids. Trimming removed 1 base at V and 0 bases at J, with 12 bases between. Germline V gives CDR1 SGHTA, CDR2 FQGTGA. Written as DNA, the CDR3 is TGTGCCAGCAGCTTAAATGGGGGGGGCTCGAACACCGGGGAGCTGTTTTTT. It translates to CASSLNGGGSNTGELFF.

The chain has TRBV28 and TRBJ2-4, with D possibly being TRBD1 (6 bases). This CDR3 comprises 14 residues. The germline CDR1 and CDR2 sequences are MDHEN and SYDVKM. The V and J ends lost 6 bases and 6 bases respectively, with 15 bases between them. As DNA, the CDR3 is TGTGCCAGCAGCCTCGGAACAGGGAGAAACATTCAGTACTTC. Translating gives CASSLGTGRNIQYF.

The chain has TRBV5-6 and TRBJ1-3; D remains unclear. The V and J ends lost 3 bases and 0 bases respectively, with 7 bases between them. This CDR3 comprises 14 residues. Germline V gene data show CDR1 as SGHDT and CDR2 as YYEEEE. The chain's CDR3 is CASSSMSSGNTIYF. The CDR3 DNA reads as TGTGCCAGCAGCTCAATGAGCTCTGGAAACACCATATATTTT.

This clone has only one observation. The chain recombines TRBV27 with TRBJ2-7, with TRBD1 identical over 8 bases. V lost 5 bases to trimming and J lost 0 bases; unmatched junction nucleotides: 9. This CDR3 is 16 amino acids long. Germline V gene sequence: CDR1 MNHEY, CDR2 SMNVEV (reference sequence). The CDR3 nucleotides are TGTGCCAGCAGTCCTAAAGGGACAGGCTACTCCTACGAGCAGTACTTC. Translating it yields CASSPKGTGYSYEQYF.